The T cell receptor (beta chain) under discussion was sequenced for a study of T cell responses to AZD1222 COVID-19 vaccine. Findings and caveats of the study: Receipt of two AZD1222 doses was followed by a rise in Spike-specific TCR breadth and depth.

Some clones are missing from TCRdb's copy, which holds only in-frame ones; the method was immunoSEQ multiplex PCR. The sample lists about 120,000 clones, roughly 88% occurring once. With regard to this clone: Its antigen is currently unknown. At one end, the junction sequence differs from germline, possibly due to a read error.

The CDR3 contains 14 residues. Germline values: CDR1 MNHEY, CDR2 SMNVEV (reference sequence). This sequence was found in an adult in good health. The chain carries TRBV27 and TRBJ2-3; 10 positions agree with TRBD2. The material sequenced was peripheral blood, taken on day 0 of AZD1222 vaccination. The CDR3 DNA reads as TGTGCCAGCAGCCTTCGGCCAGGGACTAGCGTGGCATCTTTT. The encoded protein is CASSLRPGTSVASF.